The 28 T cell receptor beta chains below come from one sample, sequenced in a study of vaccination and CD4 T cells after COVID-19. The Oncomine TCR Beta short-read assay sequenced DNA from cultured CD4+ T cells. Each CDR3 protein is one row after TCRdb ran MiXCR on the PCR reads. The table includes over 15,000 distinct CDR3 sequences, 58% detected once. No antigens are known for them. Treatment meaning: 10-day PBMC culture with coronavirus spike peptide pools or control peptides (ViraFEST assay). Sequencing was performed on CD4+ T cells from blood, cultured in vitro, taken after SARS-CoV-2 vaccination. These receptors were obtained from a human donor who had recovered from COVID-19.

The chain combines TRBV6-1 with TRBJ2-7, with TRBD2 matching 14 bases. Germline CDR1 MNHNS, CDR2 SASEGT. The trim removed 6 bases at V and 3 bases at J, leaving 4 bases unmatched. The CDR3 is 15 amino acids. CDR3 bases: TGTGCCAGCAGCCCCGGGACTAGCGGGAGCTACGAGCAGTACTTC. Protein product: CASSPGTSGSYEQYF.

This clonotype was found a few times. The gene calls are TRBV7-3 and TRBJ1-1; D uncertain. The CDR3 spans 15 residues. CDR1 is SGHTA and CDR2 is FQGTGA in the germline V gene. V was trimmed by 1 base and J by 0 bases, leaving 9 bases between them. CDR3 loop: CASSLMGAMNTEAFF. CDR3 nucleotide sequence: TGTGCCAGCAGCTTAATGGGAGCGATGAACACTGAAGCTTTCTTT.

This clonotype was seen a few times. The gene calls are TRBV7-2 and TRBJ2-3; D possibly matches TRBD1 or TRBD2 (6 bases each). In germline, CDR1 is SGHTA, CDR2 FQGNSA. The CDR3 covers 15 residues. Trimming pared 5 bases from V and 2 bases from J, leaving 14 bases between. The CDR3 nucleotides read TGTGCCAGCAGCACGCTAGGGGGGTACACAGATACGCAGTATTTT. Its protein product is CASSTLGGYTDTQYF.

The genes are TRBV9 and TRBJ2-5; 8 nucleotides line up with TRBD2. The germline gives CDR1 SGDLS, CDR2 YYNGEE. V lost 4 bases and J lost 5; bases outside the gene matches: 13. The CDR3 is made up of 16 amino acids. In nucleotides, the CDR3 is TGTGCCAGCAGCCCCCGGGGGGGGCAATCCGGCGAGACCCAGTACTTC. It specifies CASSPRGGQSGETQYF.

This clonotype was seen only a few times. The chain has TRBV6-1 and TRBJ1-6; 7 bases map to TRBD1. The CDR3 runs to 16 residues. Germline CDR1 is MNHNS and CDR2 is SASEGT. The V segment lost 4 bases and the J segment 0 bases; nucleotides outside the gene matches: 3. The CDR3 nucleotides read TGTGCCAGCAGTGTACAGGGGAGCTCCTATAATTCACCCCTCCACTTT. Residues: CASSVQGSSYNSPLHF.

The rearrangement joins TRBV12-3 or TRBV12-4 to TRBJ2-1; 14 bases are shared with TRBD2. The CDR3 consists of 15 residues. V shed 4 bases, J shed 10 bases, and the junction held 6 bases outside the gene matches. The CDR3 DNA reads as TGTGCCAGCAGTTACAGGACTAGCGGGGGGACGGAGCAGTTCTTC. Translating it yields CASSYRTSGGTEQFF.

V gene TRBV20-1 combines with J gene TRBJ1-6; TRBD1 matches 9 bases. Losses at the gene ends were 0 bases for V and 5 bases for J; bases not matched to a gene: 5. The CDR3 length is 16 residues. Germline V gives CDR1 DFQATT, CDR2 SNEGSKA (reference sequence). CDR3 in DNA: TGCAGTGCTAGAGATCAAGGGACAGGGAATAATTCACCCCTCCACTTT. The encoded protein is CSARDQGTGNNSPLHF.

J is TRBJ2-7 and V is TRBV6-1; 9 positions match TRBD2. CDR1 and CDR2 (germline): MNHNS, SASEGT. Unmatched junction bases numbered 9, after V lost 4 bases and J lost 5 bases. This CDR3 is built from 15 residues. DNA for the CDR3: TGTGCCAGCAGTGGTTTTAGCGGGAGAGGAGACGAGCAGTACTTC. It encodes CASSGFSGRGDEQYF.

J is TRBJ1-6 and V is TRBV20-1; 12 bases agree with TRBD1. The CDR3 spans 16 residues. J was trimmed by 7 bases and V by 2 bases; bases with no gene match: 6. Germline V gene lookup returns CDR1 DFQATT and CDR2 SNEGSKA (reference sequence). In nucleotides, the CDR3 is TGCAGTGCTAGACTGGGACAGGGGGCAACCAATTCACCCCTCCACTTT. As protein: CSARLGQGATNSPLHF.

V is TRBV7-3 and J is TRBJ1-2; 7 bases line up with TRBD1. This CDR3 has 14 amino acids. Germline V CDR1 and CDR2: SGHTA, FQGTGA. The J segment lost 4 bases and the V segment lost 7 bases, leaving 9 bases of the junction unmatched. CDR3 sequence reads: CASKATGSSYGYTF. CDR3 in DNA: TGTGCCAGCAAAGCGACAGGGTCTAGCTATGGCTACACCTTC. The whole variable domain, filled in from reference TRBV7-3 and TRBJ1-2, reads GAGVSQTPSNKVTEKGKYVELRCDPISGHTALYWYRQSLGQGPEFLIYFQGTGAADDSGLPNDRFFAVRPEGSVSTLKIQRTERGDSAVYLCASKATGSSYGYTFGSGTRLTVV.

V usage is TRBV20-1 and J usage is TRBJ2-2; no reliable D call. Germline loops: CDR1 DFQATT, CDR2 SNEGSKA (reference sequence). CDR3 size: 13 residues. The V gene lost 1 base and the J gene lost 4 bases, with 7 bases spanning the gap. CDR3 sequence reads: CSARVTFTGELFF. DNA for the CDR3: TGCAGTGCTAGAGTGACGTTCACCGGGGAGCTGTTTTTT.

The J gene is TRBJ2-3, the V gene TRBV27; 8 nucleotides align to TRBD2. The ends lost 3 bases at V and 5 bases at J; junction bases unmatched: 4. Germline CDR1 reads MNHEY; CDR2 reads SMNVEV (reference sequence). CDR3 size: 14 residues. CDR3 residues: CASSFSLAGDTQYF. CDR3 DNA sequence: TGTGCCAGCAGTTTTTCTCTAGCGGGAGATACGCAGTATTTT.

The DNA for the CDR3 is TGTGCCAGCAGCTTACGATTGGCTAGCTCCTACGAGCAGTACTTC. Translation gives CASSLRLASSYEQYF. This chain connects TRBV7-2 to TRBJ2-7; D uncertain. V was clipped by 2 bases and J by 0 bases, with 11 bases between them. CDR1 SGHTA and CDR2 FQGNSA come from the germline V gene. The CDR3 is made up of 15 amino acids.

In DNA, the CDR3 is TGTGCCAGCATATCGATTAGGACAGGGAACACTGAAGCTTTCTTT. This encodes CASISIRTGNTEAFF. V usage is TRBV6-1 and J usage is TRBJ1-1; the match to TRBD1 covers 7 bases. CDR1 MNHNS and CDR2 SASEGT come from the germline V gene. J gave up 1 base and V 7 bases, and 9 bases lay outside the gene matches. The CDR3 is 15 residues long.

The CDR3 region is CASSPNLAGGARRGDTQYF. CDR3 coding DNA: TGTGCCAGCAGTCCCAACCTAGCGGGGGGGGCGCGACGTGGAGATACGCAGTATTTT. The genes are TRBV2 and TRBJ2-3; 12 bases map to TRBD2. The CDR3 spans 19 residues. V lost 5 bases to trimming and J lost 5 bases; unmatched junction nucleotides: 17. Looked up from germline, CDR1 is SNHLY and CDR2 is FYNNEI.

This clonotype occurred a few times. This rearrangement joins TRBV6-1 to TRBJ1-6; 8 bases align to TRBD1. Germline CDR1 MNHNS, CDR2 SASEGT. V was clipped by 6 bases and J by 10 bases; unmatched bases: 8. This CDR3 is 14 amino acids long. The CDR3 nucleotides are TGTGCCAGCAGCAATAATCAGGGGGCCTCACCCCTCCACTTT. It is translated as CASSNNQGASPLHF.

This clonotype has just a few counts. This sequence joins TRBV15 and TRBJ1-2; tentatively, D is TRBD1 (5 bases). V was clipped by 0 bases and J by 7 bases, with 9 bases between them. This CDR3 spans 13 amino acids. Germline loops: CDR1 LNHNV, CDR2 YYDKDF (reference sequence). The CDR3 bases are TGTGCCACCAGCAGAGATTTTGGGGCTGGCTACACCTTC. Translating it yields CATSRDFGAGYTF.

CDR3 sequence (DNA): TGTGCCAGCAGCGTGATGGACGGCATGAACACTGAAGCTTTCTTT. Translation: CASSVMDGMNTEAFF. The chain uses TRBV9 and TRBJ1-1; unclear D gene. This CDR3 contains 15 residues. Trimming cost V 2 bases and J 0 bases, with 11 bases left between them. Per germline, CDR1 SGDLS and CDR2 YYNGEE.

This chain joins TRBV24-1 and TRBJ2-3; the D gene could be TRBD1 or TRBD2 (6 bases each). CDR1 is KGHDR, CDR2 SFDVKD, per germline. The CDR3 has 17 residues. Trimming left V 4 bases short and J 9 bases short, with 25 bases between. CDR3 region: CATSDLGHRAEGGTQYF. The DNA for the CDR3 is TGTGCCACCAGTGACTTAGGACACCGGGCGGAAGGGGGGACGCAGTATTTT.

V gene TRBV6-1 combines with J gene TRBJ2-6; maybe TRBD2 (5 bases). The CDR3 totals 16 residues. Germline V CDR1 and CDR2: MNHNS, SASEGT. The V and J ends lost 2 bases and 2 bases respectively, with 10 bases between them. CDR3 residues: CASSELDWAGANVLTF. In DNA, the CDR3 is TGTGCCAGCAGTGAATTGGACTGGGCTGGGGCCAACGTCCTGACTTTC.

The gene calls are TRBV9 and TRBJ2-1; 7 bases match TRBD2. This CDR3 is 15 amino acids long. In germline, CDR1 is SGDLS, CDR2 YYNGEE. The junction had 2 bases not matched to a gene; V was cut back by 2 bases and J by 0 bases. The CDR3 DNA follows: TGTGCCAGCAGCGTCCTAGCGGCCTCCTACAATGAGCAGTTCTTC. It is translated as CASSVLAASYNEQFF.

The chain has TRBV7-2 and TRBJ2-7; D gene ambiguous. Germline V gene lookup returns CDR1 SGHTA and CDR2 FQGNSA. V lost 0 bases, J lost 4 bases, and 4 bases lay in between. The CDR3 loop spans 12 amino acids. This CDR3 is CASSLAPYEQYF. In nucleotides, the CDR3 is TGTGCCAGCAGCTTAGCGCCGTACGAGCAGTACTTC.

The chain's CDR3 is CSATLWGGRGNQPQHF. As DNA, the CDR3 is TGCAGTGCCACTTTATGGGGGGGGCGAGGCAATCAGCCCCAGCATTTT. V usage is TRBV20-1 and J usage is TRBJ1-5; D possibly corresponds to TRBD1 (6 bases). V gave up 6 bases and J gave up 2 bases, with 20 bases separating them. Germline V gene sequence: CDR1 DFQATT, CDR2 SNEGSKA (reference sequence). This CDR3 is 16 amino acids long.

The V and J genes are TRBV6-2 or TRBV6-3 and TRBJ1-4; TRBD1 matches at 10 bases. V lost 8 bases to trimming and J lost 7 bases; unmatched junction nucleotides: 10. Looked up from germline, CDR1 is MNHEY and CDR2 is SVGEGT. The CDR3 is 15 residues long. The CDR3 here is CASGPIGQGGEKLFF. DNA of the CDR3: TGTGCCAGCGGACCGATTGGACAGGGGGGTGAAAAACTGTTTTTT.

This clonotype has a handful of counts. CDR3 nucleotides: TGTGCCAGCAGCTTAGCAGGGCTCGGGGAGACCCAGTACTTC. Translation: CASSLAGLGETQYF. The chain joins TRBV7-2 to TRBJ2-5, with D unresolved. Trimming took off 0 bases at V and 5 bases at J, with 10 bases between the two ends. The CDR3 extends over 14 amino acids. Germline loops: CDR1 SGHTA, CDR2 FQGNSA.

The chain couples TRBV27 to TRBJ2-3; D is possibly TRBD2 (6 bases). This CDR3 has 15 amino acids. Trimming shortened V by 6 bases and J by 2 bases, and 15 bases separated the two germline ends. Looked up from germline, CDR1 is MNHEY and CDR2 is SMNVEV (reference sequence). CDR3 protein: CASRDMRDNTDTQYF. CDR3 nucleotides: TGTGCCAGCAGGGACATGCGGGATAACACAGATACGCAGTATTTT.

The gene calls are TRBV15 and TRBJ1-5; 9 bases map to TRBD1. V was pared by 5 bases and J by 5 bases, with 7 bases of the junction left unmatched. CDR1 LNHNV and CDR2 YYDKDF come from the germline V gene (reference sequence). The CDR3 is made up of 15 amino acids. CDR3 in DNA: TGTGCCACCAGCTCTCGACAGGGGGGGGATCAGCCCCAGCATTTT. Translating gives CATSSRQGGDQPQHF.

The chain links TRBV10-3 to TRBJ1-1; 7 positions match TRBD1. This CDR3 is 13 amino acids long. Trimming took 7 bases from V and 5 from J; bases not matched to a gene: 7. The germline CDR1 and CDR2 sequences are ENHRY and SYGVKD. CDR3: CAINSGQETEAFF. The CDR3 nucleotides read TGTGCCATCAACTCTGGACAGGAGACTGAAGCTTTCTTT.